This T cell receptor beta chain was sequenced in a study of CD8 T cells in ankylosing spondylitis. Whole-study results and caveats: Apparently characteristic of ankylosing spondylitis blood was a TCR beta motif (about 8 highly homologous variants). Prior work had noted some motif variants in reactive arthritis blood and synovial fluid. Disease-linked clones displayed a CD8+ phenotype and appeared relatively rarely in peripheral blood.

Germline V CDR1 and CDR2: SGHRS, YFSETQ. V was pared by 2 bases and J by 0 bases, with 9 bases between. The CDR3 is 14 residues long. This clonotype was picked up many times. Its target is unknown. Quantitative 5'-RACE with molecular barcodes generated TCR beta libraries. From the 5' RACE reads, TCRdb called clonotypes with MiXCR, one entry per CDR3 protein. The sample carries roughly 160,000 distinct CDR3 sequences, more than 9% recorded once. The source material was blood, either unsorted or a sorted T cell fraction (not recorded which). This chain joins TRBV5-1 and TRBJ2-7, with D possibly being TRBD2 (6 bases). This TCR derives from a male donor with ankylosing spondylitis or in good health (not recorded which). The CDR3: CASSLLASSYEQYF. The CDR3 DNA follows: TGCGCCAGCAGCTTACTAGCTTCCTCCTACGAGCAGTACTTC. Filled out from reference TRBV5-1 and TRBJ2-7, the complete variable domain reads KAGVTQTPRYLIKTRGQQVTLSCSPISGHRSVSWYQQTPGQGLQFLFEYFSETQRNKGNFPGRFSGRQFSNSRSEMNVSTLELGDSALYLCASSLLASSYEQYFGPGTRLTVT.